This T cell receptor (beta chain) is drawn from a study of blood T cell repertoires in COVID-19. There are a few counts of this clone. Assay used: immunoSEQ multiplex PCR; TCRdb lists only in-frame clones, some missing. The data hold approximately 200,000 clones, with about 85% observed a single time. The TCR originated in a middle-aged woman with COVID-19, enrolled during active disease. The source material was peripheral blood.

The CDR3 here is CASSSRGGENEKLFF. The CDR3 nucleotides are TGTGCCAGCAGCTCCCGGGGAGGCGAAAATGAAAAACTGTTTTTT. The chain couples TRBV16 to TRBJ1-4; D call uncertain. The CDR3 has 15 amino acids. Between the trimmed V and J ends, which lost 5 bases and 5 bases, there was a span of 15 bases. Germline CDR1 reads KGHSY; CDR2 reads FQNENV. The complete variable domain, with remaining parts taken from reference TRBV16 and TRBJ1-4, reads GEEVAQTPKHLVRGEGQKAKLYCAPIKGHSYVFWYQQVLKNEFKFLISFQNENVFDETGMPKERFSAKCLPNSPCSLEIQATKLEDSAVYFCASSSRGGENEKLFFGSGTQLSVL.